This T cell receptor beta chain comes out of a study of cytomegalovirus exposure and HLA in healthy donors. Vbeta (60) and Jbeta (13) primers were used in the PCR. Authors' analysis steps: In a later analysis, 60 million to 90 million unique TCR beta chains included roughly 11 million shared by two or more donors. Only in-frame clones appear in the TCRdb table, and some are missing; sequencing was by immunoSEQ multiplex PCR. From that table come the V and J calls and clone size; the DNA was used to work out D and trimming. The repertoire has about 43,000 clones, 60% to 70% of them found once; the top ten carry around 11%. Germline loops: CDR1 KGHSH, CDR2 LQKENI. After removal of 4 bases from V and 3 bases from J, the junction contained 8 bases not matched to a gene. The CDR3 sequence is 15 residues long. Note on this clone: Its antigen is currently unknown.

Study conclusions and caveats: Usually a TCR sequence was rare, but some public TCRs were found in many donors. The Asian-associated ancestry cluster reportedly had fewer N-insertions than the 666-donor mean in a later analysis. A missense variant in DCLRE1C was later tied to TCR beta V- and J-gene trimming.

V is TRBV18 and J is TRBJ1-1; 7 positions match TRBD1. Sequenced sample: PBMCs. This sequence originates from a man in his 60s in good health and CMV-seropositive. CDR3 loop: CASSRQQGSDTEAFF. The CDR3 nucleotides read TGTGCCAGCTCACGTCAACAGGGGAGCGACACTGAAGCTTTCTTT.